This T cell receptor (beta chain) was sequenced in a study of blood T cells in healthy people across ages. Each sample yielded at least 6.5 million isolated PBMCs. Turning to this clonotype: The antigen remains undetermined.

This CDR3 spans 14 amino acids. Germline V lookup: CDR1 SGHAT, CDR2 FQDESV (reference sequence). For the second PCR, which ran for roughly 7 to 11 cycles, a sample-barcoded 5' primer and a J-beta primer mix were used. TCRdb called the 5' RACE reads again in MiXCR, with one record for every CDR3 protein. The table includes about 620,000 distinct CDR3 sequences, under 25% detected once. Study results and limitations: The donors' CMV status was not determined, possibly confounding changes in expanded clonotypes. Older age coincided with a roughly linear decline in TCR beta diversity per million T cells. Diversity estimated from one million T cells was considered an underestimate.

The specimen sequenced was blood. The rearrangement joins TRBV11-1 to TRBJ2-5; 7 bases map to TRBD1. TRBJ2-7 matches the DNA end more closely, so the J call is doubtful. The receptor's source is an older man in good health. CDR3 coding DNA: TGTGCCAGCAGCTTGGGACAGAAAAACTACGAGCAGTACTTC. Translation gives CASSLGQKNYEQYF.